This TCR beta chain was profiled in a study of blood T cell repertoires in COVID-19. CDR1 is SGHRS, CDR2 YFSETQ, per germline. Trimming removed 4 bases from V and 0 bases from J; junction bases left unmatched: 5. This CDR3 comprises 16 residues. This table comes from immunoSEQ multiplex PCR, and its TCRdb copy is limited to in-frame clones, with some not included. There are about 140,000 clones in the sample; over 60% occur only once, and around 4.2% lies in the top ten. The chain has TRBV5-1 and TRBJ1-3, with 9 nucleotides matching TRBD1. Sequenced material: peripheral blood. The clonotype originates from a woman of 80 years or more with active or convalescent COVID-19. DNA of the CDR3: TGCGCCAGCAGCCCCGGGACAGGGAACTCTGGAAACACCATATATTTT. Amino acid sequence: CASSPGTGNSGNTIYF.